This TCR beta chain came from a study of blood T cell repertoires in COVID-19. Overall study context: COVID-19 samples, acute and convalescent, were from the United States, Italy and Spain. T cells, B-cell-depleted T cells, or PBMCs supplied cDNA or gDNA.

Original processing notes: Amplified reference gene primers provided the basis for estimating nucleated cell counts. The method was immunoSEQ multiplex PCR; TCRdb's version includes in-frame clones alone and lacks a portion of them. V and J calls and clone size are as listed in that table; D and trimming were resolved from the DNA. This table holds approximately 150,000 clones, roughly 91% found once. Germline assignment: CDR1 SNHLY and CDR2 FYNNEI. The CDR3 spans 13 residues. Between the trimmed V and J ends, which lost 5 bases and 0 bases, there was a span of 7 bases. This sequence originates from a man over 45 who had recovered from COVID-19. The chain carries TRBV2 and TRBJ1-2, with TRBD1 as a possible D gene (5 bases). The specimen was peripheral blood. DNA for the CDR3: TGTGCCAGCAGTTCAGGGCCTAACTATGGCTACACCTTC. This sequence encodes CASSSGPNYGYTF.